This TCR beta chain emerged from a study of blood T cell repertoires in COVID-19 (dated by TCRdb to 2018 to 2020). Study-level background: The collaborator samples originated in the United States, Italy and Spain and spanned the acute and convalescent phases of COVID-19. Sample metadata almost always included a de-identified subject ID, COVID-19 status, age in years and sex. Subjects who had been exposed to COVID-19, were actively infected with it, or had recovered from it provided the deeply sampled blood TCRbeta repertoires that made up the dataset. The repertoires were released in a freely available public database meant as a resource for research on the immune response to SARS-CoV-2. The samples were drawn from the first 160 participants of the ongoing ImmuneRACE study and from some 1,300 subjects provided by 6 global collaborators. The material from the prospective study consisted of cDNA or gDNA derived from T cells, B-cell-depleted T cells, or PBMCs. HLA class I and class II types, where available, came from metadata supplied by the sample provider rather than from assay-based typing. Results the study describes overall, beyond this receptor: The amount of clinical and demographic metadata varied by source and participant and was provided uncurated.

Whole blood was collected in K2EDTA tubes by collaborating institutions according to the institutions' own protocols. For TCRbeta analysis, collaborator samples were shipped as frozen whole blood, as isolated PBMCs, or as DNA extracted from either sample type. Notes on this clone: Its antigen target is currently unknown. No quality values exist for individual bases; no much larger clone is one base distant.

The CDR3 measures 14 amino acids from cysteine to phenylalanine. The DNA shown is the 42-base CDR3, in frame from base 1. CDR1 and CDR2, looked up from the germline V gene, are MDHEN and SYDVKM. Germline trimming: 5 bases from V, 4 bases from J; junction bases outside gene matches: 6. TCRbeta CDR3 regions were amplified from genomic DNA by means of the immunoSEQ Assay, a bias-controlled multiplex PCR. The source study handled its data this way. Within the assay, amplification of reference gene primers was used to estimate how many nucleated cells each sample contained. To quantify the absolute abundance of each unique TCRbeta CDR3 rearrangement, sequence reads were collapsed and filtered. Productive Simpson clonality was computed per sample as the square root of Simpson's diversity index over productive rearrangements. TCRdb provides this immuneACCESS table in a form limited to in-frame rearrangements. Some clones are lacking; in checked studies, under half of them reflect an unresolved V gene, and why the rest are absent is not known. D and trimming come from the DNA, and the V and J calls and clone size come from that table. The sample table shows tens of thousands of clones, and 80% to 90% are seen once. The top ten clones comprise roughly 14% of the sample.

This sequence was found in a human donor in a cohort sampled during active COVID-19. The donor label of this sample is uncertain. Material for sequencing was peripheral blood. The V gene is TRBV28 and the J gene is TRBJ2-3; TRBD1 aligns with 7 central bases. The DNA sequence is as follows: TGTGCCAGCAGTGCCGGACAGGTCCCAGATACGCAGTATTTT. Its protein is CASSAGQVPDTQYF.